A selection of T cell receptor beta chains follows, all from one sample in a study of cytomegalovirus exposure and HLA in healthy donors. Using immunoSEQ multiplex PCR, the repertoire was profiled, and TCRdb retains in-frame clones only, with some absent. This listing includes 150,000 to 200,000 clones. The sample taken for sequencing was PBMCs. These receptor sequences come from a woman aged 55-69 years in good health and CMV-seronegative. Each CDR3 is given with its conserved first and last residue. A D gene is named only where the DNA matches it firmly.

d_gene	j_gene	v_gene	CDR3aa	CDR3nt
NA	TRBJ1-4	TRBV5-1	CASRAQGTNEKLFF	TGCGCCAGCAGGGCACAGGGCACTAATGAAAAACTGTTTTTT
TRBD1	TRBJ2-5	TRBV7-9	CASSYPGQGAETQYF	TGTGCCAGCAGCTACCCGGGACAGGGGGCAGAGACCCAGTACTTC
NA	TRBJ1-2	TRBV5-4	CASSLDRFNYGYTF	TGTGCCAGCAGCTTGGACAGATTTAACTATGGCTACACCTTC
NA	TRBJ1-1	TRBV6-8	CASPPSGWTVNTEAFF	TGTGCCAGCCCCCCATCCGGATGGACAGTGAACACTGAAGCTTTCTTT
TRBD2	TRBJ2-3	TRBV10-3	CAISGTVGGGADTQYF	TGTGCCATCAGTGGGACGGTGGGGGGAGGGGCAGATACGCAGTATTTT
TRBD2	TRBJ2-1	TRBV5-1	CASLGVAGAPLGEQFF	TGCGCCAGCTTGGGGGTAGCGGGGGCCCCCCTCGGTGAGCAGTTCTTC
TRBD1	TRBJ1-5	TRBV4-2	CASSPYRQGGNQPQHF	TGTGCCAGCAGCCCCTATCGACAGGGGGGCAATCAGCCCCAGCATTTT
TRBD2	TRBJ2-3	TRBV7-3	CASSLGLAGQDTQYF	TGTGCCAGCAGCTTGGGACTAGCGGGACAAGATACGCAGTATTTT
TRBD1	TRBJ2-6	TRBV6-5	CASRSDRGGANVLTF	TGTGCCAGCAGGAGCGACAGGGGTGGGGCCAACGTCCTGACTTTC
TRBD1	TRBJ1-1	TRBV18	CASSPGTGGVNTEAFF	TGTGCCAGCTCACCCGGGACAGGGGGAGTTAACACTGAAGCTTTCTTT
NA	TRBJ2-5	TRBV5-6	CASSFGSAGETQYF	TGTGCCAGCAGCTTCGGGTCAGCGGGAGAGACCCAGTACTTC
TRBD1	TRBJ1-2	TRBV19	CASRNTGVGAYGYTF	TGTGCCAGTAGGAATACAGGGGTTGGGGCCTATGGCTACACCTTC
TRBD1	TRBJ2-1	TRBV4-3	CASSQGTGDLDEQFF	TGCGCCAGCAGCCAAGGGACAGGGGATCTCGATGAGCAGTTCTTC
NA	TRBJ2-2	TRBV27	CASRRSIGTGELFF	TGTGCCAGCCGGCGGAGTATAGGCACCGGGGAGCTGTTTTTT
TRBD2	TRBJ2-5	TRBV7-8	CASSLGLAGGWETQYF	TGTGCCAGCAGCTTAGGACTAGCGGGGGGCTGGGAGACCCAGTACTTC
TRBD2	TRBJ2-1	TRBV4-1	CASSPRLAGSYNEQFF	TGCGCCAGCAGCCCCAGACTAGCGGGCTCCTACAATGAGCAGTTCTTC
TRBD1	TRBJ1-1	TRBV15	CATRPRRTGTEAFF	TGTGCCACCAGACCGAGGAGGACAGGGACTGAAGCTTTCTTT
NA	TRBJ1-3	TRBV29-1	CSVVVPASSGNTIYF	TGCAGCGTTGTTGTCCCCGCGAGCTCTGGAAACACCATATATTTT
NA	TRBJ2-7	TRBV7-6	CASSAEQGHEQYF	TGTGCCAGCAGCGCTGAACAGGGACACGAGCAGTACTTC
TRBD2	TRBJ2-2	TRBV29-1	CSVGGLAGASYTGELFF	TGCAGCGTTGGAGGACTAGCGGGAGCGAGTTACACCGGGGAGCTGTTTTTT
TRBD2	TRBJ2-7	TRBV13	CASTELAGLRGYEQYF	TGTGCCAGCACGGAACTAGCGGGTCTTAGGGGCTACGAGCAGTACTTC
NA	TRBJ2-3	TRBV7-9	CASSWGVTDTQYF	TGTGCCAGCAGCTGGGGCGTCACAGATACGCAGTATTTT
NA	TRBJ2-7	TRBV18	CASSPTDSYEQYF	TGTGCCAGCTCACCAACAGACAGCTACGAGCAGTACTTC
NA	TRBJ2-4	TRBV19	CASKNKGNIQYF	TGTGCCAGTAAAAATAAGGGGAACATTCAGTACTTC
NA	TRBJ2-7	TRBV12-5	CASGLVREISYEQYF	TGTGCTAGTGGTTTGGTACGGGAGATCTCCTACGAGCAGTACTTC
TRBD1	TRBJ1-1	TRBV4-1	CASSHPDRENTEAFF	TGCGCCAGCAGCCACCCGGACAGGGAGAACACTGAAGCTTTCTTT
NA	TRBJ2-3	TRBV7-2	CASSLAGLAADTQYF	TGTGCCAGCAGCTTAGCCGGCCTAGCCGCAGATACGCAGTATTTT
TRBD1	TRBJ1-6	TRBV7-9	CASSSTGGQGGSPLHF	TGTGCCAGCAGCTCTACCGGGGGACAGGGAGGTTCACCCCTCCACTTT
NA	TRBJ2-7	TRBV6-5	CASSYDLTAYEQYF	TGTGCCAGCAGTTACGATCTAACAGCTTACGAGCAGTACTTC
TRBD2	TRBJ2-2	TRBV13	CASSLGGLAIGELFF	TGTGCCAGCAGCCTAGGGGGACTAGCGATCGGGGAGCTGTTTTTT
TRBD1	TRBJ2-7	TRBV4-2	CASSIGTGSFYEQYF	TGTGCCAGCAGCATAGGGACAGGGAGTTTTTACGAGCAGTACTTC
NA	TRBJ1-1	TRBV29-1	CSVETGGYAFF	TGCAGCGTTGAGACTGGGGGCTACGCTTTCTTT
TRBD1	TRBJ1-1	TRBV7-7	CASSPVAGGTEAFF	TGTGCCAGCAGTCCAGTCGCAGGGGGGACTGAAGCTTTCTTT
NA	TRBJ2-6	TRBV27	CASGRAGHSGANVLTF	TGTGCCAGCGGGCGGGCAGGCCACTCTGGGGCCAACGTCCTGACTTTC
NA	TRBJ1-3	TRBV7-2	CASSKGGAVSGNTIYF	TGTGCCAGCAGCAAGGGGGGGGCGGTCTCTGGAAACACCATATATTTT
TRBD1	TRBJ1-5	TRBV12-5	CASGSGQVKDQPQHF	TGTGCTAGTGGTTCGGGACAGGTGAAGGATCAGCCCCAGCATTTT